The rows below give T cell receptor beta chains drawn from one sample of a study of T cells in Graves' hyperthyroidism and ophthalmopathy. TCRdb ran MiXCR on the multiplex PCR reads and lists one entry per CDR3 protein. The sample has more than 350,000 distinct CDR3 sequences; roughly 15% are singletons. Material: blood. Every receptor here comes from a woman aged 60-75 years with Graves' ophthalmopathy. CDR3s include the opening cysteine and the closing phenylalanine or tryptophan. Size values are once, few and many counts, or a class for expanded clones, and some rows have none.

clone_size	v_call	cdr3_aa
NA	TRBV29-1	CSVGELAGGEQYF
few	TRBV7-8	CASSQGPRYEQYF
few	TRBV15	CATSRAVGGTDTQYF
NA	TRBV4-1	CASSQGLLLNLAKNIQYF
many	TRBV2	CASSDPGRRFF
many	TRBV2	CASSLDRNNEKLFF
many	TRBV19	CASSIDGMSSYNEQFF
few	TRBV20-1	CSARRTSGRAISYNEQFF
many	TRBV11-2	CASSEAYGSSWYNEQFF
few	TRBV2	CASSLGPVTEAFF
many	TRBV2	CASQNANTEAFF
many	TRBV6-1	CASSPSLTGAGYGYTF
many	TRBV28	CASSLGVSPLHF
many	TRBV5-1	CASSPPTSSTDTQYF
NA	TRBV5-1	CASSLMAGVNEQFF
few	TRBV14	CASSYPSGVGTDTQYF
many	TRBV20-1	CSAGSGSSYEQYF
few	TRBV4-1	CASSPADSYNEQFF
few	TRBV10-2	CASSVTGDEQYF
few	TRBV9	CASSVVASGSIGNEQFF
NA	TRBV5-1	CASGSSGGQETQYF
few	TRBV19	CASSMELGSGSSYEQYF
many	TRBV9	CASSVAGPRDTQYF
NA	TRBV12-3/TRBV12-4	CASSLRAGRAGELFF
NA	TRBV28	CASGPGGTPYGYTF